The next 28 T cell receptor beta chains were all read from a single sample in a study of T cell responses to AZD1222 COVID-19 vaccine (dated by TCRdb to the early 2020s). The time point label of this sample denotes: about 28 days (+/-7) after the second vaccine dose. Library creation used the immunoSEQ multiplex PCR assay. The table comes from immuneACCESS by way of TCRdb, which keeps in-frame sequences with V and J called. Part of the clones is missing from these tables; in studies checked, under half for an unresolved V gene and the rest for unknown reasons. Present in this sample are around 140,000 clones, roughly 92% of which were seen just once. The ten top clones hold 4% of the sample. This specimen was peripheral blood, taken 28 days after the second AZD1222 dose. These receptor sequences come from an adult who received the AZD1222 COVID-19 vaccine.

The rearrangement links TRBV6-2 or TRBV6-3 to TRBJ2-7; 7 bases line up with TRBD1. After removal of 6 bases from V and 2 bases from J, the junction contained 7 bases not matched to a gene. This CDR3 spans 14 amino acids. Germline loops: CDR1 MNHEY, CDR2 SVGEGT. CDR3 residues: CASSPTDRAYEQYF. The CDR3 bases are TGTGCCAGCAGCCCAACTGACAGGGCCTACGAGCAGTACTTC.

The chain uses TRBV12-3 or TRBV12-4 and TRBJ2-1; D is perhaps TRBD2 (5 bases). V lost 4 bases and J 6 bases, leaving 7 bases between the germline ends. The CDR3 is made up of 12 amino acids. CDR3 nucleotide sequence: TGTGCCAGCAGTTCCACTAGCAATGAGCAGTTCTTC. Amino acids: CASSSTSNEQFF.

This sequence joins TRBV11-3 and TRBJ1-1, with D perhaps TRBD1 (5 bases). Between the trimmed V and J ends, which lost 3 bases and 5 bases, there was a span of 13 bases. This CDR3 comprises 14 residues. The germline V gene has CDR1 SGHNT and CDR2 YENEEA. CDR3 protein: CASSLEEGRTEAFF. The CDR3 region has the DNA TGTGCCAGCAGCTTGGAAGAGGGGAGGACTGAAGCTTTCTTT. Drawing the rest from reference TRBV11-3 and TRBJ1-1, the complete variable domain is EAGVVQSPRYKIIEKKQPVAFWCNPISGHNTLYWYLQNLGQGPELLIRYENEEAVDDSQLPKDRFSAERLKGVDSTLKIQPAELGDSAVYLCASSLEEGRTEAFFGQGTRLTVV.

About this clone itself: Other DNA sequences from this sample encode an identical CDR3 as well. The chain is built from TRBV3-1 (or the pseudogene TRBV3-2) and TRBJ1-5; D is unresolved. This CDR3 spans 14 amino acids. V dropped 1 base and J dropped 0 bases, with 4 bases sitting between them. Germline V lookup: CDR1 LGHDT, CDR2 YNNKEL (reference sequence). CDR3: CASSQGGSNQPQHF. DNA of the CDR3: TGTGCCAGCAGCCAAGGAGGTAGCAATCAGCCCCAGCATTTT.

The J gene is TRBJ2-5, the V gene TRBV6-1; 9 nucleotides line up with TRBD2. V lost 1 base, J lost 7 bases, and 10 bases stayed unmatched. Germline lookup yields CDR1 MNHNS and CDR2 SASEGT. The CDR3 runs to 16 residues. This chain's CDR3 is CASSEVASGTPRTQYF. CDR3 DNA sequence: TGTGCCAGCAGTGAAGTGGCTAGCGGGACCCCAAGGACCCAGTACTTC.

This chain uses TRBV7-9 with TRBJ2-5; a possible D gene is TRBD1 (7 bases). The germline V and J ends were trimmed by 5 bases and 5 bases, with 12 bases remaining between them. This CDR3 is built from 13 residues. Germline V CDR1 and CDR2: SEHNR, FQNEAQ (reference sequence). The DNA for the CDR3 is TGTGCCAGCAGCCGCGGGACAGTTGAGACCCAGTACTTC. Translated, it gives CASSRGTVETQYF.

V and J are TRBV19 and TRBJ1-6, with 7 bases aligning to TRBD1. This CDR3 comprises 17 residues. J gave up 0 bases and V 7 bases, and 9 bases lay outside the gene matches. Germline CDR1 and CDR2: LNHDA and SQIVND (reference sequence). The CDR3 loop reads CASKEGAKSSYNSPLHF. The DNA of the CDR3 is TGTGCCAGTAAGGAGGGGGCAAAAAGCTCCTATAATTCACCCCTCCACTTT. Using reference TRBV19 and TRBJ1-6 for the parts outside the CDR3, the full variable domain is DGGITQSPKYLFRKEGQNVTLSCEQNLNHDAMYWYRQDPGQGLRLIYYSQIVNDFQKGDIAEGYSVSREKKESFPLTVTSAQKNPTAFYLCASKEGAKSSYNSPLHFGNGTRLTVT.

This chain links TRBV5-4 with TRBJ1-2; 7 positions match TRBD1. Germline-derived CDR1 and CDR2 are SGHNT and YYREEE (reference sequence). This CDR3 contains 15 residues. Losses at the gene ends were 2 bases for V and 4 bases for J; bases not matched to a gene: 8. CDR3 in amino acids: CASSLQGPGGYGYTF. The CDR3 DNA follows: TGTGCCAGCAGCTTACAGGGGCCCGGTGGCTATGGCTACACCTTC.

This clone has only one observation. The genes are TRBV9 and TRBJ1-1; a weak D match, TRBD1 (5 bases). The CDR3 covers 14 residues. Germline V gene lookup returns CDR1 SGDLS and CDR2 YYNGEE. V shed 0 bases and J shed 4 bases, with 10 bases lying between them. In nucleotides, the CDR3 is TGTGCCAGCAGCGTAGAGGGGATAGGCACTGAAGCTTTCTTT. Protein sequence: CASSVEGIGTEAFF.

The sample holds one count of this clone. The genes are TRBV6-1 and TRBJ2-7; D is unclear. The V gene's germline CDR1 is MNHNS and CDR2 SASEGT. The CDR3 loop spans 14 amino acids. Trimming stripped 3 bases from V and 4 bases from J, with 13 bases between. The CDR3 region has the DNA TGTGCCAGCAGTGAGGCATGGGTTGGGTACGAGCAGTACTTC. Amino acid sequence: CASSEAWVGYEQYF.

This clone was seen once. The genes are TRBV5-1 and TRBJ1-5, with 11 bases lining up with TRBD1. Germline trimming cut 0 bases from V and 0 bases from J; bases unmatched to any gene: 11. Per germline, CDR1 SGHRS and CDR2 YFSETQ. This CDR3 is 20 amino acids long. The CDR3 loop reads CASSLGPRTGGLYSNQPQHF. The CDR3, as DNA: TGCGCCAGCAGCTTGGGACCCCGGACAGGGGGCTTGTATAGCAATCAGCCCCAGCATTTT.

Note on this clone: Other DNA variants within this sample encode the same CDR3. The chain carries TRBV4-1 and TRBJ2-1; a possible D gene is TRBD2 (6 bases). The CDR3 is 15 residues long. Germline CDR1 reads MGHRA; CDR2 reads YSYEKL. V was cut by 1 base and J by 1 base, with 8 bases left in between. CDR3 DNA sequence: TGCGCCAGCAGCCAAGCCAGCGGGTCCTACAATGAGCAGTTCTTC. Encoded protein: CASSQASGSYNEQFF.

The CDR3 coding sequence is TGTGCCAGTAGTATTGTCAGGGACCTCAATCAGCCCCAGCATTTT. It encodes CASSIVRDLNQPQHF. The chain combines TRBV19 with TRBJ1-5; possibly TRBD1 for D (5 bases). V lost 3 bases to trimming and J lost 3 bases, with 12 bases between them. This CDR3 comprises 15 residues. Per germline, CDR1 LNHDA and CDR2 SQIVND (reference sequence).

This clone appeared once. This chain connects TRBV4-3 to TRBJ1-4; 7 bases line up with TRBD1. Germline V gene lookup returns CDR1 LGHNA and CDR2 YSLEER. With V trimmed by 4 bases and J by 6 bases, 14 bases remained unmatched. CDR3 length: 17 amino acids. The CDR3 DNA reads TGCGCCAGCAGCCTCTCCCCAGGGGGGGGCGGAGATGAAAAACTGTTTTTT. The encoded protein is CASSLSPGGGGDEKLFF.

CDR3 DNA: TGTGCCAGCAGTGCGGCAAGGACTGAAGCTTTCTTT. It translates to CASSAARTEAFF. The rearrangement uses TRBV25-1 and TRBJ1-1, with no clear D. The CDR3 is 12 residues long. Per the germline V gene, CDR1 is MGHDK and CDR2 is SYGVNS. V was shortened by 4 bases and J by 5 bases, with 8 bases between the two germline ends.

The chain recombines TRBV5-1 with TRBJ2-3; D ambiguous. The germline V gene encodes CDR1 SGHRS and CDR2 YFSETQ. The CDR3 covers 14 residues. The V end was cut by 0 bases, the J end by 6 bases, with 11 bases between. Here the CDR3 reads CASSLAVDTDTQYF. The CDR3 DNA reads as TGCGCCAGCAGCTTGGCGGTAGACACCGATACGCAGTATTTT. The full variable domain, its missing parts supplied by reference TRBV5-1 and TRBJ2-3, is KAGVTQTPRYLIKTRGQQVTLSCSPISGHRSVSWYQQTPGQGLQFLFEYFSETQRNKGNFPGRFSGRQFSNSRSEMNVSTLELGDSALYLCASSLAVDTDTQYFGPGTRLTVL.

A few counts support this clone. The chain has TRBV7-3 and TRBJ2-2, with 9 bases that match TRBD2. CDR1 is SGHTA, CDR2 FQGTGA, per germline. J gave up 7 bases and V 5 bases, and 14 bases lay outside the gene matches. This CDR3 has 17 amino acids. In DNA, the CDR3 is TGTGCCAGCAGCCTCAGCCCCGTGGCGGGAGGGGGCGGGGAGCTGTTTTTT. Residues: CASSLSPVAGGGGELFF. Filled out from reference TRBV7-3 and TRBJ2-2, the complete variable domain reads GAGVSQTPSNKVTEKGKYVELRCDPISGHTALYWYRQSLGQGPEFLIYFQGTGAADDSGLPNDRFFAVRPEGSVSTLKIQRTERGDSAVYLCASSLSPVAGGGGELFFGEGSRLTVL.

This clone has just one count. The V and J genes are TRBV7-9 and TRBJ1-1, with 10 bases matching TRBD1. J gave up 5 bases and V 6 bases, and 6 bases lay outside the gene matches. The CDR3 covers 14 residues. The germline CDR1 and CDR2 sequences are SEHNR and FQNEAQ (reference sequence). CDR3 nucleotide sequence: TGTGCCAGCAGACCCGGGACAGGGGAAACTGAAGCTTTCTTT. It specifies CASRPGTGETEAFF.

Concerning this clone itself: The identical CDR3 is also encoded by other nucleotide sequences in the sample. The chain employs TRBV27 and TRBJ2-2; 7 bases agree with TRBD2. The CDR3 extends over 13 amino acids. CDR1 and CDR2 (germline): MNHEY, SMNVEV (reference sequence). The trim removed 3 bases at V and 8 bases at J, leaving 3 bases unmatched. The CDR3 DNA reads as TGTGCCAGCAGTTTCGGGGGGACGGGGGAGCTGTTTTTT. It codes for CASSFGGTGELFF.

This chain joins TRBV7-9 and TRBJ1-1; D not certain. Trimming stripped 4 bases from V and 8 bases from J, with 23 bases between. CDR1 is SEHNR and CDR2 is FQNEAQ in the germline V gene (reference sequence). The CDR3 is 16 amino acids. The CDR3 protein is CASSSISRVVKGEAFF. In DNA, the CDR3 is TGTGCCAGCAGCTCCATCTCCCGTGTGGTAAAAGGGGAAGCTTTCTTT. Drawing the rest from reference TRBV7-9 and TRBJ1-1, the complete variable domain is DTGVSQNPRHKITKRGQNVTFRCDPISEHNRLYWYRQTLGQGPEFLTYFQNEAQLEKSRLLSDRFSAERPKGSFSTLEIQRTEQGDSAMYLCASSSISRVVKGEAFFGQGTRLTVV.

This clone was seen once. This chain joins TRBV5-1 and TRBJ2-1, with D unresolved. Germline CDR1 reads SGHRS; CDR2 reads YFSETQ. Trimming took 0 bases from V and 9 from J, leaving 4 bases between them. The CDR3 consists of 11 residues. The CDR3 loop reads CASSLGGEQFF. In nucleotides, the CDR3 is TGCGCCAGCAGCTTGGGCGGTGAGCAGTTCTTC.

V gene TRBV5-1 combines with J gene TRBJ2-1, with TRBD2 matching over 13 bases. V gave up 0 bases and J gave up 15 bases; unmatched junction bases: 6. Germline V gene data show CDR1 as SGHRS and CDR2 as YFSETQ. The CDR3 length is 14 residues. CDR3 amino acids: CASSLEGTSGMGFF. In DNA form, the CDR3 reads TGCGCCAGCAGCTTGGAAGGGACTAGCGGGATGGGGTTCTTC.

The J gene is TRBJ2-7, the V gene TRBV28; 10 bases are shared with TRBD2. The ends lost 2 bases at V and 6 bases at J; junction bases unmatched: 16. From germline, CDR1 is MDHEN and CDR2 SYDVKM. This CDR3 is 18 amino acids long. CDR3 amino acids: CASSLVLAGVIGSSEQYF. In DNA form, the CDR3 reads TGTGCCAGCAGTTTAGTTCTAGCGGGAGTGATCGGCAGTAGCGAGCAGTACTTC.

This clone was seen only once. Sequence at one end of the junction differs from germline and may be a read error. CDR3 loop: CASSATSRVNYGDTF. CDR3 bases: TGTGCCAGCAGCGCGACATCCAGGGTCAACTATGGCGACACCTTC. This chain links TRBV5-6 with TRBJ1-2; D may be TRBD1 (5 bases). This CDR3 is built from 15 residues. CDR1 and CDR2 from the germline V gene are SGHDT and YYEEEE.

V is TRBV7-3 and J is TRBJ2-2; D perhaps matches TRBD1 (5 bases). Germline CDR1 and CDR2: SGHTA and FQGTGA. The CDR3 has 16 residues. Trimming pared 1 base from V and 3 bases from J, leaving 12 bases between. DNA for the CDR3: TGTGCCAGCAGCTTAAGGCTCGACAGCTACACCGGGGAGCTGTTTTTT. As protein: CASSLRLDSYTGELFF.

This clone was detected only a few times. This sequence joins TRBV18 and TRBJ2-7; D perhaps matches TRBD2 (6 bases). CDR3 length: 16 amino acids. With 6 bases removed from V and 4 bases from J, the gap between germline ends came to 22 bases. Germline V gives CDR1 KGHSH, CDR2 LQKENI. The CDR3 sequence: CASSPSGGRTNYEQYF. CDR3 nucleotide sequence: TGTGCCAGCTCCCCTAGTGGGGGGAGGACTAATTACGAGCAGTACTTC.

The CDR3 spells CASNCTRGGALSYEQYF. The CDR3 coding sequence is TGTGCCAGCAACTGTACTAGAGGAGGGGCCCTCTCCTACGAGCAGTACTTC. This chain joins TRBV7-3 and TRBJ2-7; perhaps TRBD2 as D (6 bases). CDR3 length: 17 amino acids. The V gene lost 7 bases and the J gene lost 0 bases, with 22 bases spanning the gap. Germline loops: CDR1 SGHTA, CDR2 FQGTGA. Supplemented by reference TRBV7-3 and TRBJ2-7, the full variable domain reads GAGVSQTPSNKVTEKGKYVELRCDPISGHTALYWYRQSLGQGPEFLIYFQGTGAADDSGLPNDRFFAVRPEGSVSTLKIQRTERGDSAVYLCASNCTRGGALSYEQYFGPGTRLTVT.

The genes are TRBV5-1 and TRBJ1-1, with a weak D call TRBD1 (5 bases). Looked up from germline, CDR1 is SGHRS and CDR2 is YFSETQ. Deletions cut 3 bases from V and 7 bases from J, with 13 bases between. The CDR3 extends over 13 amino acids. The CDR3: CASSYGGGSEAFF. The CDR3 DNA reads as TGCGCCAGCAGCTATGGTGGGGGTAGTGAAGCTTTCTTT. Using reference TRBV5-1 and TRBJ1-1 for the parts outside the CDR3, the full variable domain is KAGVTQTPRYLIKTRGQQVTLSCSPISGHRSVSWYQQTPGQGLQFLFEYFSETQRNKGNFPGRFSGRQFSNSRSEMNVSTLELGDSALYLCASSYGGGSEAFFGQGTRLTVV.